This entry lists 18 T cell receptor beta chains sequenced from one sample in a study of blood T cells in healthy people across ages. A second PCR, run for about 7 to 11 cycles, used a sample-barcoded 5' primer plus a J-beta primer mix. One entry per CDR3 protein, called by TCRdb with MiXCR from the 5' RACE reads. The table shows 1.4 million or so distinct CDR3 sequences, with around 40% occurring only once. Sample: blood. The receptors were gathered from a woman aged 18-29 years in good health.

The rearrangement joins TRBV28 to TRBJ1-1; weak D call: TRBD1 (6 bases). Trimming took 6 bases from V and 9 from J, leaving 14 bases between them. The CDR3 extends over 12 amino acids. CDR1 is MDHEN and CDR2 is SYDVKM in the germline V gene. The CDR3 region has the DNA TGTGCCAGCAGGACCGGGACATTAAAAGCTTTCTTT. It encodes CASRTGTLKAFF.

The chain has TRBV6-5 and TRBJ2-1; D gene uncertain. The CDR3 totals 14 residues. The germline V gene encodes CDR1 MNHEY and CDR2 SVGAGI. V lost 2 bases to trimming and J lost 4 bases, with 9 bases between them. DNA for the CDR3: TGTGCCAGCAGTTACGGACCACTGTACAATGAGCAGTTCTTC. It codes for CASSYGPLYNEQFF.

Only one count was recorded for this clonotype. V is TRBV2 and J is TRBJ2-7; D is unresolved. The CDR3 runs to 11 residues. V shed 6 bases and J shed 7 bases, with 10 bases lying between them. From germline, CDR1 is SNHLY and CDR2 FYNNEI. The CDR3 loop reads CASSDLREQYF. CDR3 DNA: TGTGCCAGCAGCGACCTCCGGGAGCAGTACTTC.

V gene TRBV27 combines with J gene TRBJ2-7; tentatively, D is TRBD2 (6 bases). CDR3 length equals 13 residues. V was shortened by 3 bases and J by 5 bases, with 11 bases between the two germline ends. The germline V gene has CDR1 MNHEY and CDR2 SMNVEV (reference sequence). The CDR3 region is CASSLEGFNEQYF. DNA for the CDR3: TGTGCCAGCAGTTTGGAGGGTTTCAACGAGCAGTACTTC.

This sequence joins TRBV9 and TRBJ2-7, with D perhaps TRBD1 (6 bases). The V gene's germline CDR1 is SGDLS and CDR2 YYNGEE. This CDR3 has 18 residues. Trimming shortened V by 2 bases and J by 1 base, and 22 bases separated the two germline ends. This CDR3 reads CASSVGVSPGHPSYEQYF. In nucleotides, the CDR3 is TGTGCCAGCAGCGTTGGGGTTTCCCCGGGACACCCATCCTACGAGCAGTACTTC.

The V call is TRBV5-1, the J call TRBJ2-1; D uncertain. The CDR3 consists of 13 residues. The V end lost 4 bases, the J end lost 4 bases, and 9 bases lay between the germline ends. Germline-derived CDR1 and CDR2 are SGHRS and YFSETQ. For the CDR3, the DNA is TGCGCCAGCAGCGTGAAAGGGTACAATGAGCAGTTCTTC. This encodes CASSVKGYNEQFF. The complete variable domain, with remaining parts taken from reference TRBV5-1 and TRBJ2-1, reads KAGVTQTPRYLIKTRGQQVTLSCSPISGHRSVSWYQQTPGQGLQFLFEYFSETQRNKGNFPGRFSGRQFSNSRSEMNVSTLELGDSALYLCASSVKGYNEQFFGPGTRLTVL.

Many counts were recorded for this clonotype. The chain links TRBV27 to TRBJ2-1; tentatively, D is TRBD1 or TRBD2 (5 bases each). This CDR3 is built from 13 residues. V lost 6 bases, J lost 6 bases, and 12 bases lay in between. CDR1 and CDR2 from the germline V gene are MNHEY and SMNVEV (reference sequence). The CDR3 here is CASSLGTLNEQFF. The DNA for the CDR3 is TGTGCCAGCAGCCTAGGGACGCTCAATGAGCAGTTCTTC.

This clonotype was picked up a small number of times. V usage is TRBV5-1 and J usage is TRBJ2-7; TRBD2 is a possible D gene (5 bases). Trimming took 0 bases from V and 4 from J, leaving 17 bases between them. CDR3 size: 16 residues. Germline values: CDR1 SGHRS, CDR2 YFSETQ. The CDR3 sequence is CASSLAGPPGVYEQYF. The CDR3, as DNA: TGCGCCAGCAGCTTGGCCGGTCCCCCCGGGGTTTACGAGCAGTACTTC.

The V call is TRBV4-1, the J call TRBJ1-5; D is unresolved. Germline CDR1 MGHRA, CDR2 YSYEKL. Between the trimmed V and J ends, which lost 0 bases and 4 bases, there was a span of 10 bases. This CDR3 contains 15 residues. Here the CDR3 reads CASSQEREGNQPQHF. CDR3 sequence (DNA): TGCGCCAGCAGCCAAGAGAGGGAGGGTAATCAGCCCCAGCATTTT.

This chain joins TRBV14 and TRBJ2-3, with 9 bases fitting TRBD1. The CDR3 has 16 residues. The J segment lost 4 bases and the V segment lost 1 base, leaving 6 bases of the junction unmatched. From germline, CDR1 is SGHDN and CDR2 FVKESK. In nucleotides, the CDR3 is TGTGCCAGCAGCCAAGGCCTGGACAGGGGTGCAGATACGCAGTATTTT. Its translation: CASSQGLDRGADTQYF.

This clonotype has only a few counts. The chain recombines TRBV20-1 with TRBJ1-5; D is perhaps TRBD1 (6 bases). The germline CDR1 and CDR2 sequences are DFQATT and SNEGSKA (reference sequence). V lost 3 bases, J lost 2 bases, and 11 bases lay in between. The CDR3 sequence is 14 residues long. CDR3 sequence (DNA): TGCAGTGCTAGGTCTTGGGGGCGCAATCAGCCCCAGCATTTT. Protein sequence: CSARSWGRNQPQHF.

This chain connects TRBV5-5 to TRBJ2-7, with 9 bases identical to TRBD1. Germline CDR1 reads SGHKS; CDR2 reads YYEKEE (reference sequence). CDR3 length: 15 amino acids. After removal of 5 bases from V and 2 bases from J, the junction contained 8 bases not matched to a gene. As DNA, the CDR3 is TGTGCCAGCAGACTTTCGACAGGGGGGCCCTACGAGCAGTACTTC. Amino acid sequence: CASRLSTGGPYEQYF.

The CDR3 loop reads CASSQDGGPSYTF. The CDR3 region has the DNA TGCGCCAGCAGCCAAGACGGAGGCCCGAGCTACACCTTC. The chain joins TRBV4-3 to TRBJ1-2, with D unclear. Trimming took 0 bases from V and 9 from J, leaving 11 bases between them. The length of the CDR3 is 13 residues. Looked up from germline, CDR1 is LGHNA and CDR2 is YSLEER.

This clonotype was counted between two and nine times. The chain has TRBV20-1 and TRBJ2-6; D is unresolved. Germline V gene data show CDR1 as DFQATT and CDR2 as SNEGSKA (reference sequence). Trimming took 6 bases from V and 0 from J, leaving 9 bases between them. The CDR3 length is 14 residues. CDR3 residues: CSADKSSGANVLTF. The CDR3 DNA follows: TGCAGTGCCGACAAGAGCTCTGGGGCCAACGTCCTGACTTTC.

The chain carries TRBV20-1 and TRBJ2-2; a weak D match, TRBD2 (6 bases). This CDR3 contains 11 residues. The V end lost 4 bases, the J end lost 7 bases, and 7 bases lay between the germline ends. From germline, CDR1 is DFQATT and CDR2 SNEGSKA (reference sequence). CDR3 region: CSANGGGELFF. The DNA for the CDR3 is TGCAGTGCTAACGGGGGCGGGGAGCTGTTTTTT.

This clonotype was counted between two and nine times. The chain carries TRBV4-1 and TRBJ1-2; TRBD1 is a possible D gene (6 bases). CDR3 size: 14 residues. V lost 1 base to trimming and J lost 6 bases, with 12 bases between them. Germline-derived CDR1 and CDR2 are MGHRA and YSYEKL. Written as DNA, the CDR3 is TGCGCCAGCAGCCAAGTGTCAGGGGAGAATGGCTACACCTTC. Its translation: CASSQVSGENGYTF.

The chain joins TRBV29-1 to TRBJ2-4; D not resolved. Trimming pared 4 bases from V and 1 base from J, leaving 11 bases between. The CDR3 totals 14 residues. Per the germline V gene, CDR1 is SQVTM and CDR2 is ANQGSEA. The CDR3 region is CSVANKLAKNIQYF. CDR3 nucleotides: TGCAGCGTTGCCAATAAACTGGCCAAAAACATTCAGTACTTC.

V gene TRBV5-1 combines with J gene TRBJ1-2; D perhaps matches TRBD1 (5 bases). From germline, CDR1 is SGHRS and CDR2 YFSETQ. Deletions cut 5 bases from V and 9 bases from J, with 14 bases between. The CDR3 is 12 amino acids. As DNA, the CDR3 is TGCGCCAGCAGAAGTAGCAGGGAGCGCTACACCTTC. Amino acid sequence: CASRSSRERYTF. The whole variable domain, filled in from reference TRBV5-1 and TRBJ1-2, reads KAGVTQTPRYLIKTRGQQVTLSCSPISGHRSVSWYQQTPGQGLQFLFEYFSETQRNKGNFPGRFSGRQFSNSRSEMNVSTLELGDSALYLCASRSSRERYTFGSGTRLTVV.